This T cell receptor (beta chain) was documented in a study of T cell repertoires in cytomegalovirus infection. Study-wide context: Both a matching HLA type and CMV infection were indicated by public TCR beta signatures. Study-wide findings and caveats: The study found HLA-C-restricted CMV-specific TCR beta clonotypes dominating the ex vivo response.

The CDR3 contains 14 residues. V dropped 7 bases and J dropped 4; count of bases not matched to a gene: 11. Germline values: CDR1 SQVTM, CDR2 ANQGSEA. TCRdb fed the reads into MiXCR, producing one record per CDR3 protein. The data show about 83,000 distinct CDR3 sequences, about 29% seen once. This clonotype was counted ten times or more. Its antigen is unidentified. The receptor was derived from a human donor in good health (CMV status not recorded). Some clones in this sample may be carry-over from other donors' samples. The sequences come from CD8+ T cells from cultured PBMCs, collected from culture after CMV antigen stimulation. The genes are TRBV29-1 and TRBJ1-1; 8 bases fit TRBD1. This chain's CDR3 is CSADVLTGGTEAFF. CDR3 coding DNA: TGCAGCGCTGACGTTTTAACAGGGGGCACTGAAGCTTTCTTT.